This TCR beta chain was captured by sequencing in a study of shared clonotypes between healthy human individuals. This CDR3 spans 16 amino acids. The V gene's germline CDR1 is SGHAT and CDR2 FQNNGV. Trimming removed 5 bases from V and 6 bases from J; junction bases left unmatched: 8. A remark on this clone: The antigen remains unidentified.

Study-wide findings and caveats: Non-shared clonotypes displayed generation probabilities falling below those of clonotypes present in all four donors.

Data came from immunoSEQ multiplex PCR; TCRdb stores just in-frame clones and leaves some out. In the table there are under 130,000 clones, roughly 66% of which are singletons. The sample was memory CD8+ T cells sorted from blood. Subset specified: CD45RO+ cells pooled with CCR7-negative TemRA cells. This TCR was recovered from a woman in her 30s in good health. The genes are TRBV11-2 and TRBJ2-2; 11 bases fit TRBD2. Here the CDR3 DNA reads TGTGCCAGCAGCCATCCCCGACTAGCGGGATCCGGGGAGCTGTTTTTT. It yields the protein CASSHPRLAGSGELFF. The full variable domain, rest sourced from reference TRBV11-2 and TRBJ2-2, is EAGVAQSPRYKIIEKRQSVAFWCNPISGHATLYWYQQILGQGPKLLIQFQNNGVVDDSQLPKDRFSAERLKGVDSTLKIQPAKLEDSAVYLCASSHPRLAGSGELFFGEGSRLTVL.